Listed below are T cell receptor beta chains from one sample, sequenced in a study of blood T cell repertoires in COVID-19. The protocol was immunoSEQ multiplex PCR, while the TCRdb copy is restricted to in-frame clones and leaves out a portion. The sample shows 250,000 to 350,000 clones, about 81% of them seen only once. The sample consisted of peripheral blood. These receptor sequences come from a human donor with COVID-19, enrolled during active disease. The donor label of this sample is uncertain. The CDR3 runs from the conserved cysteine through the conserved F or W. The D gene is left open where the match is weak. Size tells how often a clone was seen (once, few, many) or the class of an expanded clone, and some rows leave it out.

TRBV7-2	.	TRBJ1-6	TRBD1	12	CASSQDRSPLHF	TGTGCCAGCAGCCAGGACAGGTCACCCCTCCACTTT
TRBV24-1	few	TRBJ1-3	.	14	CATSDPGIGNTIYF	TGTGCCACCAGTGATCCAGGGATAGGAAACACCATATATTTT
TRBV9	.	TRBJ1-5	.	18	CASSVERGRNYSNQPQHF	TGTGCCAGCAGCGTAGAGCGGGGGAGGAATTATAGCAATCAGCCCCAGCATTTT
TRBV29-1	.	TRBJ1-2	.	12	CSVTTENYGYTF	TGCAGCGTTACGACAGAGAACTATGGCTACACCTTC
TRBV18	.	TRBJ2-5	TRBD2	18	CASSPPRGTSADQETQYF	TGTGCCAGCTCACCACCGAGAGGGACTAGCGCTGACCAAGAGACCCAGTACTTC
TRBV28	.	TRBJ2-3	.	14	CASSSASSTDTQYF	TGTGCCAGCAGTTCTGCGTCAAGCACAGATACGCAGTATTTT
TRBV28	.	TRBJ1-5	.	11	CASSFGQPQHF	TGTGCCAGCAGTTTCGGGCAGCCCCAGCATTTT
TRBV3-1/TRBV3-2	.	TRBJ2-5	TRBD2	15	CASSLRTSGQETQYF	TGTGCCAGCAGCCTCCGGACTAGCGGACAAGAGACCCAGTACTTC
TRBV28	.	TRBJ2-7	.	11	CASSPRYEQYF	TGTGCCAGCAGTCCCAGATACGAGCAGTACTTC
TRBV11-2	.	TRBJ2-1	.	14	CASSSWGEHNEQFF	TGTGCCAGCAGCTCATGGGGGGAGCACAATGAGCAGTTCTTC
TRBV28	.	TRBJ1-1	TRBD1	15	CASSSRQGLDTEAFF	TGTGCCAGCAGTTCGCGACAGGGGTTGGACACTGAAGCTTTCTTT
TRBV3-1/TRBV3-2	few	TRBJ1-1	.	15	CASSSRRYSDTEAFF	TGTGCCAGCAGCTCAAGAAGATATAGTGACACTGAAGCTTTCTTT
TRBV30	.	TRBJ2-7	.	13	CAWSRGRAYEQYF	TGTGCCTGGAGTAGGGGGAGGGCCTACGAGCAGTACTTC
TRBV28	.	TRBJ2-2	TRBD2	18	CASSLRGTSGRQGGELFF	TGTGCCAGCAGTCTGAGAGGGACTAGCGGGAGACAAGGCGGGGAGCTGTTTTTT
TRBV18	few	TRBJ2-3	.	13	CASSRIVTDTQYF	TGTGCCAGCTCACGCATAGTCACAGATACGCAGTATTTT
TRBV9	.	TRBJ1-2	.	17	CASSPSRGFGLTYGYTF	TGTGCCAGCAGCCCCTCCCGGGGATTTGGACTTACATATGGCTACACCTTC
TRBV4-1	once	TRBJ1-5	TRBD1	17	CASSHSPVGQSHQPQHF	TGCGCCAGCAGCCACTCCCCGGTGGGACAGTCGCATCAGCCCCAGCATTTT
TRBV19	.	TRBJ2-5	TRBD1	15	CASSALRGRRETQYF	TGTGCCAGTAGTGCCCTAAGGGGGCGTCGGGAGACCCAGTACTTC
TRBV3-1/TRBV3-2	.	TRBJ2-6	.	17	CASNAPTGQGGANVLTF	TGTGCCAGCAACGCGCCGACCGGCCAGGGTGGGGCCAACGTCCTGACTTTC
TRBV10-3	.	TRBJ2-3	TRBD2	17	CAISDAGTSGFTDTQYF	TGTGCCATCAGTGACGCCGGGACTAGCGGCTTCACAGATACGCAGTATTTT
TRBV27	.	TRBJ1-1	.	12	CASSSGVGEAFF	TGTGCCAGCAGTTCAGGGGTTGGTGAAGCTTTCTTT
TRBV28	.	TRBJ2-1	TRBD2	15	CASSLYAGRVNEQFF	TGTGCCAGCAGTTTATATGCAGGGAGGGTAAATGAGCAGTTCTTC
TRBV5-4	.	TRBJ2-7	.	16	CASSSRQRTTDYEQYF	TGTGCCAGCAGCTCGCGACAGCGCACAACTGACTACGAGCAGTACTTC
TRBV27	.	TRBJ2-7	.	15	CASSLSPDGSYEQYF	TGTGCCAGCAGTTTATCCCCAGACGGGTCCTACGAGCAGTACTTC
TRBV2	.	TRBJ2-7	.	11	CASSAQTKQYF	TGTGCCAGCAGCGCCCAGACAAAGCAGTACTTC
TRBV28	.	TRBJ1-1	.	15	CASSLGGADNTEAFF	TGTGCCAGCAGTTTAGGGGGGGCGGATAACACTGAAGCTTTCTTT
TRBV28	.	TRBJ2-1	TRBD2	20	CASTNSGTSGARSSYNEQFF	TGTGCCAGCACTAACTCCGGGACTAGCGGGGCCAGAAGCTCCTACAATGAGCAGTTCTTC
TRBV28	.	TRBJ2-2	.	15	CASRYDRQGTGELFF	TGTGCCAGCAGATACGATCGTCAGGGGACCGGGGAGCTGTTTTTT
TRBV10-3	.	TRBJ1-5	.	14	CAISESVRDQPQHF	TGTGCCATCAGTGAGTCAGTGAGGGATCAGCCCCAGCATTTT
TRBV5-6	.	TRBJ1-2	.	16	CASSLASGTLNYGYTF	TGTGCCAGCAGCCTAGCTTCAGGGACACTTAACTATGGCTACACCTTC
TRBV11-2	.	TRBJ2-1	.	12	CASSFGGGVRFF	TGTGCCAGCAGCTTTGGGGGAGGAGTGCGGTTCTTC
TRBV7-2	.	TRBJ1-2	TRBD1	17	CASSLRTGGATNYGYTF	TGTGCCAGCAGCTTAAGGACAGGGGGCGCAACTAACTATGGCTACACCTTC
TRBV5-1	.	TRBJ2-1	.	15	CASSFGTESVGEQFF	TGCGCCAGCAGCTTTGGTACAGAGAGTGTAGGTGAGCAGTTCTTC
TRBV2	.	TRBJ2-5	.	13	CASSDGYGETQYF	TGTGCCAGCAGTGACGGGTATGGGGAGACCCAGTACTTC
TRBV27	.	TRBJ2-7	.	14	CASSLGARSYEQYF	TGTGCCAGCAGTTTAGGAGCGCGGAGCTACGAGCAGTACTTC
TRBV4-3	.	TRBJ2-1	.	15	CASSQDSSRMNEQFF	TGCGCCAGCAGCCAAGATTCGTCGCGAATGAATGAGCAGTTCTTC
TRBV29-1	few	TRBJ1-5	TRBD1	12	CSVGQDNQPQHF	TGCAGTGTTGGACAGGACAATCAGCCCCAGCATTTT
TRBV25-1	.	TRBJ1-5	TRBD1	15	CASSGGDRPNQPQHF	TGTGCCAGCAGTGGAGGGGACAGGCCCAATCAGCCCCAGCATTTT
TRBV7-2	.	TRBJ2-7	TRBD2	13	CASSLAGGPEQYF	TGTGCCAGCAGCTTAGCGGGAGGGCCCGAGCAGTACTTC
TRBV7-3	.	TRBJ2-7	.	15	CASSLRAGPPYEQYF	TGTGCCAGCAGCTTACGGGCGGGACCGCCCTACGAGCAGTACTTC
TRBV7-9	.	TRBJ1-1	TRBD1	15	CASSPDRVRDSEAFF	TGTGCCAGCAGCCCAGACAGGGTAAGAGACTCTGAAGCTTTCTTT
TRBV5-1	few	TRBJ2-1	.	14	CASSSDSSYNEQFF	TGCGCCAGCAGCTCGGACAGCTCCTACAATGAGCAGTTCTTC
TRBV28	.	TRBJ1-4	TRBD1	12	CASRQGGRKLFF	TGTGCCAGCAGGCAGGGGGGTCGAAAACTGTTTTTT
TRBV7-6	.	TRBJ1-4	.	16	CASSRGGLATNEKLFF	TGTGCCAGCAGCCGGGGGGGCCTTGCAACTAATGAAAAACTGTTTTTT
TRBV6-4	once	TRBJ1-1	.	16	CARFIYRGGQGTEAFF	TGTGCCCGATTTATTTATCGCGGGGGGCAGGGCACTGAAGCTTTCTTT
TRBV2	once	TRBJ1-6	.	15	CASNRESSYNSPLHF	TGTGCCAGCAACAGGGAGAGCTCCTATAATTCACCCCTCCACTTT
TRBV30	.	TRBJ2-7	.	14	CAWSVGGTSYEQYF	TGTGCCTGGAGTGTCGGAGGGACCTCCTACGAGCAGTACTTC
TRBV12-3/TRBV12-4	.	TRBJ1-2	.	12	CASSPGNYGYTF	TGTGCCAGCAGTCCCGGGAACTATGGCTACACCTTC
TRBV3-1/TRBV3-2	.	TRBJ1-2	.	13	CASSQVGGYGYTF	TGTGCCAGCAGCCAAGTAGGCGGCTATGGCTACACCTTC
TRBV11-2	.	TRBJ2-5	TRBD2	16	CASSRFSGRVQETQYF	TGTGCCAGCAGCCGATTTAGCGGGAGGGTCCAAGAGACCCAGTACTTC
TRBV6-2/TRBV6-3	.	TRBJ2-7	.	13	CASSKTATYEQYF	TGTGCCAGCAGTAAGACAGCGACCTACGAGCAGTACTTC